The rows below give T cell receptor beta chains drawn from one sample of a study of persistence of HIV-infected CD4 T cells. The protocol was immunoSEQ multiplex PCR, while the TCRdb copy is restricted to in-frame clones and leaves out a portion. The table lists under 20,000 clones, 65% of them singletons, with 1.5% to 2% in the top ten. These receptors lack a known antigen. The sequenced sample was CD4+ T cells sorted from PBMCs after roughly 18-hour stimulation, obtained from a patient who received antiretroviral therapy. These receptors all stem from an adult woman with HIV who was CMV-seropositive. Both conserved end residues are trimmed from each CDR3. Not all rows give a size; the values are once, few, many and, for expanded clones, a class.

NA | TRBV2 | ASRTTGNTEAF
NA | TRBV7-9 | ASSLAVGGGSAYNEQF
NA | TRBV2 | ASSVAGGTEAF
NA | TRBV24-1 | ATTQRGRSTDSPLH
NA | TRBV9 | ASSARTSGGAGDTQY
few | TRBV5-1 | ASSPSAANTEAF
few | TRBV30 | AWRGDRRSPAF
NA | TRBV9 | ASSVEGAGTNTGELF
NA | TRBV6-5 | ASSYGTGGMKGELF
NA | TRBV5-6 | ASSFTRAGLGYNEQF
NA | TRBV5-1 | ASSSDRVGETQY
NA | TRBV6-5 | AARSPGEDQPQH
NA | TRBV27 | ATPRLAGTGELF
NA | TRBV19 | ASSIDGGTGGRVTQY
NA | TRBV21-1 | ASSPGIPEGYT
NA | TRBV7-6 | ASSLESIDSGNTEAF
NA | TRBV16 | ASSQSAGQPQH
NA | TRBV3-1/TRBV3-2 | ASSLRTGQNYGYT
NA | TRBV6-1 | ASSEWVGSEGYT
medium-sized | TRBV30 | AWTKGGMNTEAF
NA | TRBV19 | ASSMGNYNQAF
NA | TRBV5-4 | ASSAEIPGQGTPGHGYT
few | TRBV7-9 | ASNTGIPPYNEQF
NA | TRBV4-1 | ASSQRNDGSNQPQH
NA | TRBV5-1 | ASSLGQTYNEQF
NA | TRBV15 | ATSKGGQMNTEAF